This passage covers 14 T cell receptor beta chains from one sample sequenced in a study of blood T cells in healthy people across ages. Next came a second PCR, run for about 7 to 12 cycles, which used a sample-barcoded 5' primer along with a J-beta primer mix. TCRdb re-called the 5' RACE reads with MiXCR, one entry per CDR3 protein. The sample includes fewer than 800,000 distinct CDR3 sequences, more than 40% of them seen just once. Source material: blood. The receptors were sampled from a woman aged 55-69 years in good health.

This chain connects TRBV7-9 to TRBJ1-2; D is possibly TRBD1 (6 bases). The V gene lost 6 bases and the J gene lost 0 bases, with 14 bases spanning the gap. The length of the CDR3 is 15 residues. Looked up from germline, CDR1 is SEHNR and CDR2 is FQNEAQ (reference sequence). CDR3 region: CASRQDSLPNYGYTF. The DNA of the CDR3 is TGTGCCAGCAGACAGGACAGCTTACCTAACTATGGCTACACCTTC.

The rearrangement links TRBV20-1 to TRBJ2-1, with 8 bases identical to TRBD2. V lost 2 bases and J lost 1; bases outside the gene matches: 7. CDR3 length equals 16 residues. Germline V gene sequence: CDR1 DFQATT, CDR2 SNEGSKA (reference sequence). The CDR3: CSARWPGGSSYNEQFF. DNA of the CDR3: TGCAGTGCTAGATGGCCGGGGGGGTCGTCCTACAATGAGCAGTTCTTC.

J is TRBJ2-3 and V is TRBV12-3 or TRBV12-4; D gene unclear. The CDR3 has 13 residues. V was trimmed by 5 bases and J by 2 bases, leaving 8 bases between them. CDR3 sequence (DNA): TGTGCCAGCAGTCTCCAGGCCACAGATACGCAGTATTTT. The encoded protein is CASSLQATDTQYF.

The V gene is TRBV4-2, the J gene TRBJ1-1, with D possibly matching TRBD1 (5 bases). V lost 3 bases to trimming and J lost 4 bases, with 12 bases between them. Germline V lookup: CDR1 LGHNA, CDR2 YNFKEQ. This CDR3 spans 14 amino acids. The CDR3: CASSQAGGFTEAFF. In DNA form, the CDR3 reads TGTGCCAGCAGCCAGGCTGGGGGTTTCACTGAAGCTTTCTTT.

This chain links TRBV6-2 or TRBV6-3 with TRBJ2-4, with 13 bases lining up with TRBD2. The CDR3 totals 19 residues. The germline V gene encodes CDR1 MNHEY and CDR2 SVGEGT. The J segment lost 0 bases and the V segment lost 2 bases, leaving 7 bases of the junction unmatched. The CDR3 protein is CASSYRLAGGRTAKNIQYF. CDR3 bases: TGTGCCAGCAGTTACAGACTAGCGGGAGGAAGGACAGCCAAAAACATTCAGTACTTC.

The gene calls are TRBV30 and TRBJ2-1, with a tentative D call TRBD2 (6 bases). Germline V gene lookup returns CDR1 GTSNPN and CDR2 SVGIG (reference sequence). Trimming removed 0 bases at V and 3 bases at J, with 12 bases between. This CDR3 is 15 amino acids long. DNA of the CDR3: TGTGCCTGGAGTGTTAGAGCGGGCCTCTACAATGAGCAGTTCTTC. Its translation is CAWSVRAGLYNEQFF. Complete variable domain (other parts from reference TRBV30 and TRBJ2-1): SQTIHQWPATLVQPVGSPLSLECTVEGTSNPNLYWYRQAAGRGLQLLFYSVGIGQISSEVPQNLSASRPQDRQFILSSKKLLLSDSGFYLCAWSVRAGLYNEQFFGPGTRLTVL.

This chain connects TRBV25-1 to TRBJ2-1; TRBD2 matches at 9 bases. This CDR3 comprises 16 residues. J lost 0 bases, V lost 3 bases, and 3 bases had no gene match. The germline V gene has CDR1 MGHDK and CDR2 SYGVNS. DNA for the CDR3: TGTGCCAGCAGTGATTATAGCGGGAGCTCCTACAATGAGCAGTTCTTC. Its protein is CASSDYSGSSYNEQFF.

CDR3 amino acids: CSARGGGGASGMSYNEQYF. The DNA for the CDR3 is TGCAGTGCTAGAGGTGGGGGTGGGGCTAGCGGGATGTCCTACAATGAGCAGTACTTC. V gene TRBV20-1 combines with J gene TRBJ2-1; 9 bases are shared with TRBD2. The J call may be wrong; the DNA end is better matched by TRBJ2-7. Looked up from germline, CDR1 is DFQATT and CDR2 is SNEGSKA (reference sequence). CDR3 length equals 19 residues.

This chain connects TRBV18 to TRBJ1-1, with a weak D call TRBD1 (5 bases). Trimming left V 3 bases short and J 2 bases short, with 10 bases between. Germline loops: CDR1 KGHSH, CDR2 LQKENI. The CDR3 is 14 amino acids. DNA for the CDR3: TGTGCCAGCTCACCTGCGAGGGGTAACACTGAAGCTTTCTTT. Translating gives CASSPARGNTEAFF.

This chain uses TRBV7-2 with TRBJ1-2; D is unresolved. The V gene's germline CDR1 is SGHTA and CDR2 FQGNSA. The CDR3 contains 12 residues. Trimming cost V 5 bases and J 10 bases, with 14 bases left between them. The CDR3 DNA follows: TGTGCCAGCAGCCCGGGTGGGTTCGACTACACCTTC. Protein: CASSPGGFDYTF.

In this sample, this clonotype turned up a few times. The gene calls are TRBV4-3 and TRBJ2-3; D perhaps matches TRBD1 (6 bases). V was shortened by 1 base and J by 6 bases, with 17 bases between the two germline ends. The CDR3 extends over 16 amino acids. Germline CDR1 is LGHNA and CDR2 is YSLEER. The CDR3 is CASSQGPGGQGDTQYF. DNA for the CDR3: TGCGCCAGCAGCCAAGGTCCGGGTGGGCAGGGGGATACGCAGTATTTT.

The chain links TRBV7-2 to TRBJ2-3; 11 bases are a match to TRBD2. The CDR3 extends over 15 amino acids. The J segment lost 2 bases and the V segment lost 5 bases, leaving 3 bases of the junction unmatched. Per the germline V gene, CDR1 is SGHTA and CDR2 is FQGNSA. The CDR3 loop is CASSKGLADTDTQYF. The DNA for the CDR3 is TGTGCCAGCAGCAAGGGACTAGCGGACACAGATACGCAGTATTTT. The whole variable domain, filled in from reference TRBV7-2 and TRBJ2-3, reads GAGVSQSPSNKVTEKGKDVELRCDPISGHTALYWYRQSLGQGLEFLIYFQGNSAPDKSGLPSDRFSAERTGGSVSTLTIQRTQQEDSAVYLCASSKGLADTDTQYFGPGTRLTVL.

The chain has TRBV6-1 and TRBJ2-5; the D gene is possibly TRBD2 (6 bases). Near its end, the DNA agrees better with TRBJ2-7, so the J call may be wrong. The CDR3 runs 14 residues. The V gene's germline CDR1 is MNHNS and CDR2 SASEGT. CDR3 bases: TGTGCCAGCAGAAGTCGGACGGGAGCCTACGAGCAGTACTTC. As protein: CASRSRTGAYEQYF.

This rearrangement joins TRBV4-3 to TRBJ1-5; 7 bases align to TRBD1. Germline V gives CDR1 LGHNA, CDR2 YSLEER. The CDR3 runs to 17 residues. V trimming: 1 base; J trimming: 0 bases; junction bases outside the gene matches: 6. The CDR3 DNA reads as TGCGCCAGCAGCCAAGGGACAGGAGATTATAGCAATCAGCCCCAGCATTTT. It translates to CASSQGTGDYSNQPQHF.